This entry concerns a single T cell receptor beta chain. Its antigen is unidentified. The data originate from a study of PD-1 blockade in classical Hodgkin lymphoma. V shed 1 base and J shed 5 bases, with 8 bases lying between them. Germline V lookup: CDR1 KGHSH, CDR2 LQKENI. The CDR3 totals 13 residues. Profiling relied on immunoSEQ multiplex PCR, and the TCRdb table lists in-frame clones only, not all of them. The sample consists of 120,000 to 150,000 clones, approximately 72% of them appearing once. Every patient relapsed after autologous stem cell transplantation, and brentuximab vedotin exposure varied. General study findings and limits: Those achieving complete response showed baseline diversity like newly diagnosed patients. The repertoire differences lack a defined cause, possibly disease activity or prior therapy. Reports indicated that newly diagnosed patients had lower baseline TCR diversity than healthy donors did.

The rearrangement joins TRBV18 to TRBJ2-5, with D tentatively TRBD1 (5 bases). This specimen consisted of peripheral blood mononuclear cells (PBMCs), obtained before the second cycle of nivolumab. The receptor comes from a human donor with classical Hodgkin lymphoma. The CDR3 here is CASSPLPGETQYF. The DNA for the CDR3 is TGTGCCAGCTCACCACTCCCAGGGGAGACCCAGTACTTC.